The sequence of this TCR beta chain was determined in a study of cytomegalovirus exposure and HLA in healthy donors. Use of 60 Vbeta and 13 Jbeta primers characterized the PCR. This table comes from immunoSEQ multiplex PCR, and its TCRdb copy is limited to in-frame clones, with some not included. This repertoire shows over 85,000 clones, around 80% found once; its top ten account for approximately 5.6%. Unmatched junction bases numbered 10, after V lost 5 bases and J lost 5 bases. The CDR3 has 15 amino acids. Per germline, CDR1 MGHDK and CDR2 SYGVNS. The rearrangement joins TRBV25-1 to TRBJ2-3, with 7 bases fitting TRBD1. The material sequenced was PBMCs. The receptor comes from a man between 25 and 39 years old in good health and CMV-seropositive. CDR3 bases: TGTGCCAGCAGTTTTAAGGGGGCGATGAGAGATACGCAGTATTTT. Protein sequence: CASSFKGAMRDTQYF. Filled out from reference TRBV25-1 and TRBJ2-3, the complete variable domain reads EADIYQTPRYLVIGTGKKITLECSQTMGHDKMYWYQQDPGMELHLIHYSYGVNSTEKGDLSSESTVSRIRTEHFPLTLESARPSHTSQYLCASSFKGAMRDTQYFGPGTRLTVL.